This passage covers 29 T cell receptor beta chains from one sample sequenced in a study of blood T cells in healthy people across ages. The use of a sample-barcoded 5' primer and a J-beta primer mix characterized a second PCR of about 6 to 12 cycles. MiXCR, run by TCRdb on the 5' RACE reads, gives a single entry per CDR3 protein. In the table there are about 1,600,000 distinct CDR3 sequences, 35% to 45% of which are singletons. Sequencing was done on a sample of blood. These receptors all come from a young woman in good health.

This chain joins TRBV7-2 and TRBJ2-3, with 7 bases aligning to TRBD2. The CDR3 has 15 amino acids. CDR1 and CDR2 (germline): SGHTA, FQGNSA. V lost 3 bases to trimming and J lost 5 bases; unmatched junction nucleotides: 8. CDR3 loop: CASSFKRDPVDTQYF. Here the CDR3 DNA reads TGTGCCAGCAGCTTTAAGCGGGACCCAGTAGATACGCAGTATTTT.

This clonotype has more than one count but fewer than ten. This chain uses TRBV3-1 with TRBJ1-5; TRBD1 matches 9 bases. CDR3 size: 15 residues. Trimming at V came to 4 bases and at J to 1 base, leaving 2 bases not matched to a gene. The germline gives CDR1 LGHDT, CDR2 YNNKEL (reference sequence). The CDR3 DNA reads as TGTGCCAGCAGCCGAGGGACAGGGAGCAATCAGCCCCAGCATTTT. Its protein is CASSRGTGSNQPQHF.

The chain links TRBV15 to TRBJ2-1; possibly TRBD1 or TRBD2 for D (5 bases each). The CDR3 is 12 residues long. The V and J ends lost 0 bases and 15 bases respectively, with 12 bases between them. The germline V gene encodes CDR1 LNHNV and CDR2 YYDKDF (reference sequence). The CDR3 is CATSREGTGRFF. The CDR3 region has the DNA TGTGCCACCAGCAGAGAGGGGACGGGTCGGTTCTTC.

The gene calls are TRBV6-2 or TRBV6-3 and TRBJ2-7, with D perhaps assigned TRBD1 or TRBD2 (5 bases each). The V gene's germline CDR1 is MNHEY and CDR2 SVGEGT. V shed 6 bases and J shed 11 bases, with 14 bases lying between them. The CDR3 has 11 amino acids. CDR3 bases: TGTGCCAGCAGGCAGGGACCAGCGGAGTACTTC. Protein sequence: CASRQGPAEYF.

V is TRBV29-1 and J is TRBJ1-4; the match to TRBD1 covers 10 bases. The CDR3 covers 17 residues. Trimming cost V 0 bases and J 8 bases; bases outside gene matches: 12. The germline CDR1 and CDR2 sequences are SQVTM and ANQGSEA. CDR3 amino acids: CSVEERGTGALGEKLFF. In DNA, the CDR3 is TGCAGCGTTGAAGAACGGGGGACAGGGGCCCTTGGGGAAAAACTGTTTTTT.

The V gene is TRBV20-1, the J gene TRBJ1-5; the D is unclear. Per the germline V gene, CDR1 is DFQATT and CDR2 is SNEGSKA (reference sequence). V was trimmed by 1 base and J by 0 bases, leaving 10 bases between them. The CDR3 length is 15 residues. The CDR3 region has the DNA TGCAGTGCTAGAGTAAACTCCCCTAGCAATCAGCCCCAGCATTTT. Protein sequence: CSARVNSPSNQPQHF.

J is TRBJ1-4 and V is TRBV6-1; maybe TRBD1 (5 bases). Germline lookup yields CDR1 MNHNS and CDR2 SASEGT. The germline V and J ends were trimmed by 5 bases and 4 bases, with 23 bases remaining between them. This CDR3 contains 18 residues. The CDR3 sequence: CASSPGTYFRRGNEKLFF. The DNA of the CDR3 is TGTGCCAGCAGTCCCGGGACCTACTTTCGCCGGGGTAATGAAAAACTGTTTTTT.

This clonotype was recorded at least ten times. The chain employs TRBV28 and TRBJ1-2, with 7 bases fitting TRBD1. V gave up 10 bases and J gave up 5 bases; unmatched junction bases: 13. Per germline, CDR1 MDHEN and CDR2 SYDVKM. There are 14 residues in the CDR3. The CDR3 here is CATSPGQGVYGYTF. CDR3 coding DNA: TGTGCCACCTCCCCCGGGCAGGGGGTGTATGGCTACACCTTC.

The CDR3, as DNA: TGCGCCAGCAGCTCCGACAACCCCACTGAAGCTTTCTTT. Translating gives CASSSDNPTEAFF. The rearrangement links TRBV5-1 to TRBJ1-1; D call uncertain. Trimming removed 3 bases from V and 4 bases from J, with 10 bases in between. The CDR3 length is 13 residues. CDR1 is SGHRS and CDR2 is YFSETQ in the germline V gene.

The chain employs TRBV5-1 and TRBJ2-3; TRBD2 aligns across 11 bases. CDR1 and CDR2 (germline): SGHRS, YFSETQ. The CDR3 spans 16 residues. V shed 6 bases, J shed 2 bases, and the junction held 8 bases outside the gene matches. The CDR3 region is CASMLAGGLPTDTQYF. The CDR3 region has the DNA TGCGCCAGCATGCTAGCGGGGGGTCTTCCCACAGATACGCAGTATTTT.

As concerns this clonotype: The junction shows a germline mismatch at one end, possibly a read error. CDR3 in DNA: TGTGTCAGCAGTGAATGGGACACACGAAACATTCAGTACTTC. It codes for CVSSEWDTRNIQYF. V is TRBV25-1 and J is TRBJ2-4; D is perhaps TRBD1 (6 bases). The CDR3 sequence is 14 residues long. From germline, CDR1 is MGHDK and CDR2 SYGVNS.

The chain is built from TRBV12-3 or TRBV12-4 and TRBJ1-5; D call uncertain. Between the trimmed V and J ends, which lost 3 bases and 6 bases, there was a span of 18 bases. CDR3 size: 16 residues. CDR3 nucleotide sequence: TGTGCCAGCAGTTTCGGGATTCAAGTGGGCATTCAGCCCCAGCATTTT. Amino acids: CASSFGIQVGIQPQHF.

The CDR3 DNA reads TGTGCCAGCAGTCTACCGGGACAGTCATATGGCTACACCTTC. Its translation is CASSLPGQSYGYTF. J is TRBJ1-2 and V is TRBV25-1; 7 nucleotides agree with TRBD1. Per the germline V gene, CDR1 is MGHDK and CDR2 is SYGVNS. The CDR3 has 14 amino acids. J gave up 5 bases and V 5 bases, and 8 bases lay outside the gene matches.

The chain recombines TRBV5-1 with TRBJ2-1; a possible D gene is TRBD2 (7 bases). V gave up 7 bases and J gave up 4 bases, with 21 bases separating them. The germline CDR1 and CDR2 sequences are SGHRS and YFSETQ. The CDR3 covers 16 residues. CDR3 loop: CASSTGGFSPYNEQFF. CDR3 nucleotide sequence: TGCGCCAGCTCAACGGGGGGCTTTTCCCCTTACAATGAGCAGTTCTTC. The full variable domain, with the rest looked up from reference TRBV5-1 and TRBJ2-1, is KAGVTQTPRYLIKTRGQQVTLSCSPISGHRSVSWYQQTPGQGLQFLFEYFSETQRNKGNFPGRFSGRQFSNSRSEMNVSTLELGDSALYLCASSTGGFSPYNEQFFGPGTRLTVL.

Only a few counts were recorded for this clonotype. The gene calls are TRBV20-1 and TRBJ2-4, with D unclear. The tail of the sequence fits TRBJ2-7 better, so the J call may be wrong. Germline CDR1 is DFQATT and CDR2 is SNEGSKA (reference sequence). The CDR3 is 14 amino acids. CDR3 bases: TGCAGTGCTAGAGTTGGTCCTCCATCCAGCGAGCAGTACTTC. This encodes CSARVGPPSSEQYF.

To note about this clonotype: Relative to the germline gene, one junction end is altered; a read error may explain this. The rearrangement links TRBV3-1 to TRBJ2-5; 10 bases align to TRBD2. The germline gives CDR1 LGHDT, CDR2 YNNKEL (reference sequence). This CDR3 is 15 amino acids long. The CDR3 bases are TGTGCCGGCAGCCACCTAGCGGGAGTCGGAGAGACCCAGTACTTC. Translated, it gives CAGSHLAGVGETQYF.

This clonotype was observed a few times. The chain combines TRBV7-2 with TRBJ2-7; the match to TRBD2 covers 7 bases. After removal of 5 bases from V and 6 bases from J, the junction contained 10 bases not matched to a gene. The CDR3 loop spans 14 amino acids. Germline V gene sequence: CDR1 SGHTA, CDR2 FQGNSA. CDR3 nucleotides: TGTGCCAGCAGCCCCGGGACTATTACCGGCGAGCAGTACTTC. This encodes CASSPGTITGEQYF.

The chain is built from TRBV6-4 and TRBJ2-7; 10 bases agree with TRBD1. In germline, CDR1 is MRHNA, CDR2 SNTAGT. The CDR3 is 16 residues long. V trimming: 2 bases; J trimming: 0 bases; junction bases outside the gene matches: 4. CDR3 nucleotides: TGTGCCAGCAGTGACCGATGGACAGGGGGCTCCTACGAGCAGTACTTC. Protein sequence: CASSDRWTGGSYEQYF.

Only one count was recorded for this clonotype. The rearrangement joins TRBV7-9 to TRBJ1-1; no reliable D call. V lost 6 bases, J lost 3 bases, and 14 bases lay in between. CDR1 and CDR2 from the germline V gene are SEHNR and FQNEAQ (reference sequence). The CDR3 contains 14 residues. The CDR3 DNA sequence: TGTGCCAGCAGACGAAATACAGCGTACACTGAAGCTTTCTTT. Translating it yields CASRRNTAYTEAFF.

This clonotype was seen only a few times. The rearrangement joins TRBV28 to TRBJ2-1; D is ambiguous. Trimming cost V 6 bases and J 12 bases, with 15 bases left between them. The CDR3 spans 12 residues. The germline V gene encodes CDR1 MDHEN and CDR2 SYDVKM. The CDR3 loop reads CASRLNSGAQFF. The CDR3 DNA reads as TGTGCCAGCAGATTAAACTCTGGTGCGCAGTTCTTC.

This sequence joins TRBV24-1 and TRBJ2-1; 9 bases line up with TRBD1. The CDR3 is 16 amino acids. V trimming: 4 bases; J trimming: 6 bases; junction bases outside the gene matches: 9. Germline V lookup: CDR1 KGHDR, CDR2 SFDVKD. CDR3 DNA sequence: TGTGCCACCAGTGAGGGGGGGGGACAGGGTATCAATGAGCAGTTCTTC. The encoded protein is CATSEGGGQGINEQFF.

This chain joins TRBV7-9 and TRBJ2-7, with 10 bases that match TRBD2. The germline V gene has CDR1 SEHNR and CDR2 FQNEAQ (reference sequence). The CDR3 covers 15 residues. The V and J ends lost 6 bases and 4 bases, in that order; junction bases with no gene match: 9. CDR3 nucleotide sequence: TGTGCCAGCAGTTCAAGCAGCGGGAGGGGGTACGAGCAGTACTTC. Translated: CASSSSSGRGYEQYF.

This clonotype came up many times. The chain employs TRBV20-1 and TRBJ1-2; 10 bases are shared with TRBD1. This CDR3 is 13 amino acids long. J gave up 4 bases and V 6 bases, and 5 bases lay outside the gene matches. The germline V gene encodes CDR1 DFQATT and CDR2 SNEGSKA (reference sequence). CDR3 sequence (DNA): TGCAGTGCCGGGACAGGGGCGGTCTATGGCTACACCTTC. Translated, it gives CSAGTGAVYGYTF.

This chain uses TRBV15 with TRBJ2-7; tentative D call: TRBD2 (5 bases). CDR3 length: 14 residues. Trimming left V 0 bases short and J 7 bases short, with 13 bases between. The germline V gene encodes CDR1 LNHNV and CDR2 YYDKDF (reference sequence). The CDR3 DNA sequence: TGTGCCACCAGCAGAGATGGAACCGGGGATGAGCAGTACTTC. This encodes CATSRDGTGDEQYF.

This sequence joins TRBV12-3 or TRBV12-4 and TRBJ1-1; D is uncertain. The CDR3 sequence is 14 residues long. Trimming removed 7 bases at V and 1 base at J, with 13 bases between. The CDR3 DNA is TGTGCCAGCAAACTCTCGGGAGCGAACACTGAAGCTTTCTTT. It yields the protein CASKLSGANTEAFF.

The chain combines TRBV9 with TRBJ2-7; TRBD2 agrees at 9 bases. The length of the CDR3 is 16 residues. CDR1 is SGDLS and CDR2 is YYNGEE in the germline V gene. With V trimmed by 0 bases and J by 2 bases, 6 bases remained unmatched. This CDR3 is CASSVAQREATYEQYF. CDR3 DNA: TGTGCCAGCAGCGTAGCACAGCGGGAGGCAACCTACGAGCAGTACTTC.

This chain connects TRBV11-2 to TRBJ2-1; a possible D gene is TRBD2 (5 bases). Trimming stripped 1 base from V and 2 bases from J, with 9 bases between. Looked up from germline, CDR1 is SGHAT and CDR2 is FQNNGV. This CDR3 is 15 amino acids long. CDR3 bases: TGTGCCAGCAGCTTAGGTTCTAGCCCCTACAATGAGCAGTTCTTC. Protein sequence: CASSLGSSPYNEQFF.

There are a few counts of this clonotype. The chain uses TRBV29-1 and TRBJ2-7, with 7 bases identical to TRBD2. J gave up 0 bases and V 4 bases, and 9 bases lay outside the gene matches. Per germline, CDR1 SQVTM and CDR2 ANQGSEA. This CDR3 spans 15 amino acids. The CDR3 protein is CSVVGLAENSYEQYF. The CDR3 DNA reads TGCAGCGTTGTGGGGCTAGCGGAAAACTCCTACGAGCAGTACTTC.

This sequence joins TRBV7-9 and TRBJ2-2, with 7 bases lining up with TRBD2. V was pared by 7 bases and J by 3 bases, with 11 bases of the junction left unmatched. Per germline, CDR1 SEHNR and CDR2 FQNEAQ (reference sequence). The CDR3 covers 16 residues. CDR3 coding DNA: TGTGCCAGCATCCCCGGCGGGAGCCTGGACACCGGGGAGCTGTTTTTT. Amino acids: CASIPGGSLDTGELFF.